This T cell receptor beta chain derives from a study of blood T cell repertoires in COVID-19. Study in general: PBMCs, B-cell-depleted T cells, or T cells provided the cDNA or gDNA that made up the material.

Germline V CDR1 and CDR2: KGHSH, LQKENI. The V end was cut by 4 bases, the J end by 1 base, with 9 bases between. CDR3 length equals 14 residues. Sequenced by immunoSEQ multiplex PCR; TCRdb stores in-frame clones only, minus some. The sample lists about 170,000 clones, around four fifths seen once, with approximately 2% in the top ten. J is TRBJ2-3 and V is TRBV18, with D possibly matching TRBD2 (5 bases). The sequenced sample consisted of peripheral blood. The sequence came from a woman older than 75 with acute or convalescent COVID-19. The CDR3 nucleotides are TGTGCCAGCTCACAAGGACTGCGCACAGATACGCAGTATTTT. Translating gives CASSQGLRTDTQYF.